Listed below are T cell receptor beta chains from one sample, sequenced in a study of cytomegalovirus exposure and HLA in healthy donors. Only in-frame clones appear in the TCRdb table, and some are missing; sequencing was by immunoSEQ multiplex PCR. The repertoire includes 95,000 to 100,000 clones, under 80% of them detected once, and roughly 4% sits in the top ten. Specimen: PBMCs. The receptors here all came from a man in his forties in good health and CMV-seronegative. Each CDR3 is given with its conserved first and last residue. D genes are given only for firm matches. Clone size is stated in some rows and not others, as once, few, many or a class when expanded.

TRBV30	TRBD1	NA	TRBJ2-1	TGTGCCTGGGGGGCAGGGGGTCCCTACAATGAGCAGTTCTTC	CAWGAGGPYNEQFF
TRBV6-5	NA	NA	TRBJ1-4	TGTGCCAGCAGCCGGGTAGGTGAAAAACTGTTTTTT	CASSRVGEKLFF
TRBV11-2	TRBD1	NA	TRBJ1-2	TGTGCCAGCAGCTTAGATAGGCAGGGGGATGGCTACACCTTC	CASSLDRQGDGYTF
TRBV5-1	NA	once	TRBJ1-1	TGCGCCAGCAGTCAGGGGATGAACACTGAAGCTTTCTTT	CASSQGMNTEAFF
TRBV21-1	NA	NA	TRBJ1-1	TGTGCCAGCAGCAGGAGCGGATTTGACACTGAAGCTTTCTTT	CASSRSGFDTEAFF
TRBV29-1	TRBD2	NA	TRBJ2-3	TGCAGTTCTAGCGGGGGGGCCGGGGAAGATACGCAGTATTTT	CSSSGGAGEDTQYF
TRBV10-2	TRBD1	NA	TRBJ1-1	TGCGCCAGCAGGACCCAGACAGGGTTGGGCACTGAAGCTTTCTTT	CASRTQTGLGTEAFF
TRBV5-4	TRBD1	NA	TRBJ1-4	TGTGCCAGCAGCTTGGCGGCAGGGGGGTACGAAAAACTGTTTTTT	CASSLAAGGYEKLFF
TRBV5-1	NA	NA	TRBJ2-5	TGCGCCAGCAGCTTGGGTGCGGGGTTGGAGACCCAGTACTTC	CASSLGAGLETQYF
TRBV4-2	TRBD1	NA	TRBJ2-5	TGTGCCAGCAGCCAAGGACAGGGTAGCCAAGAGACCCAGTACTTC	CASSQGQGSQETQYF
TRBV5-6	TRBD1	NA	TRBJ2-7	TGTGCCAGCAGCTGGATTACAGGGGACTCCTACGAGCAGTACTTC	CASSWITGDSYEQYF
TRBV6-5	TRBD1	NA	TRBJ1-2	TGTGCCAGCAGTTACAAGGGACAGGGGAGCTATGGCTACACCTTC	CASSYKGQGSYGYTF
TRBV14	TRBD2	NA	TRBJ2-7	TGTGCCAGCAGCCAAGTATCCCGGGGGGACTACGAGCAGTACTTC	CASSQVSRGDYEQYF
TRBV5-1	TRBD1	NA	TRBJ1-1	TGCGCCAGCAGCGAAAATCCAGGGGGCACTGAAGCCTTCTTT	CASSENPGGTEAFF
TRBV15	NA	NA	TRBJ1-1	TGTGCCACCAGCAGAGCGGGGAACACTGAAGCTTTCTTT	CATSRAGNTEAFF
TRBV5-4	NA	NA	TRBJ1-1	TGTGCCAGCAGCCTGACCCTAGGCAACACTGAAGCTTTCTTT	CASSLTLGNTEAFF
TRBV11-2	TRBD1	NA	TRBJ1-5	TGTGCCAGCAGCACACAGGGGAATCAGCCCCAGCATTTT	CASSTQGNQPQHF
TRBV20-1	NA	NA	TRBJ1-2	TGCAGTGCAACAGTGGTCTATGGCTACACCTTC	CSATVVYGYTF
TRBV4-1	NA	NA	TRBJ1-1	TGCGCCAGCAGCCAAGGGGAGGGAATGAACACTGAAGCTTTCTTT	CASSQGEGMNTEAFF
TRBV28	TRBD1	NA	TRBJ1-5	TGTGCCAGCACCGACGAACCCCGGGACAGGGGGCTATATAGCAATCAGCCCCAGCATTTT	CASTDEPRDRGLYSNQPQHF
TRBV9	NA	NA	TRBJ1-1	TGTGCCAGCAGCGCCGCCGGGAGGAGGGGAAAGACTGAAGCTTTCTTT	CASSAAGRRGKTEAFF
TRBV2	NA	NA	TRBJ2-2	TGTGCCAGCAGTGGGGTTTGGGGAGGAACCGGGGAGCTGTTTTTT	CASSGVWGGTGELFF
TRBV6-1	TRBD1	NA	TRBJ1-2	TGTGCCAGCAGTCCTCGAGGACAGGGTGTTGGCTACACCTTC	CASSPRGQGVGYTF
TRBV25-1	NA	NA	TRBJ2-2	TGTGCCAGCAGTGAATATATACCCCCAGGGACCGGGGAGCTGTTTTTT	CASSEYIPPGTGELFF
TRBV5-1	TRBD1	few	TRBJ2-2	TGCGCCAGCAGCTCCGGGGACAGGGGGCGCGTTGGCACCGGGGAGCTGTTTTTT	CASSSGDRGRVGTGELFF
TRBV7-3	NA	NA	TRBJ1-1	TGTGCCAGCAGCTTAAACGAGGGGAACACTGAAGCTTTCTTT	CASSLNEGNTEAFF
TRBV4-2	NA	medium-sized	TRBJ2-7	TGTGCCAGCAGCCAGGGGGTGACAGGCTACGAGCAGTACTTC	CASSQGVTGYEQYF
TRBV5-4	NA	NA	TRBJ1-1	TGTGCCAGCAACTCGAGAGAGGGCGCAGGGAACACTGAAGCTTTCTTT	CASNSREGAGNTEAFF
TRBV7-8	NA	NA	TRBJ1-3	TGTGCCAGCAGCTCTCAGGGATCTGGAAACACCATATATTTT	CASSSQGSGNTIYF
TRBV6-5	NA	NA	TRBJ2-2	TGTGCCAGCAGTGTGGGGGCGCACGGGGAGCTGTTTTTT	CASSVGAHGELFF
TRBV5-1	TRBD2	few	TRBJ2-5	TGCGCCAGCAAACCTTCGGCTAGCGGGGGGTACCAAGAGACCCAGTACTTC	CASKPSASGGYQETQYF
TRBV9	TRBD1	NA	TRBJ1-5	TGTGCCAGCAGCGGGACAGGCTGGAATCAGCCCCAGCATTTT	CASSGTGWNQPQHF
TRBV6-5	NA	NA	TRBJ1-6	TGTGCCAGCATGTACGGGGATGGACATAATTCACCCCTCCACTTT	CASMYGDGHNSPLHF
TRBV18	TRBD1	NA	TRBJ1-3	TGTGCCAGCTCACCCTCCAGGGGGTTGAACACCATATATTTT	CASSPSRGLNTIYF
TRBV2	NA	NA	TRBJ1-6	TGTGCCAGCAGAGAGGACAGCTCCTATAATTCCCCCCTCCACTTT	CASREDSSYNSPLHF
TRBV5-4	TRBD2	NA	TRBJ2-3	TGTGCCAGCAGCTTGGGTCAGCGGGGGGTAAGCACAGATACGCAGTATTTT	CASSLGQRGVSTDTQYF
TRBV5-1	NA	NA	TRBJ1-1	TGCGCCAGCAGCCCACTGACAGGCATGAACGCTGAAGCTTTCTTT	CASSPLTGMNAEAFF
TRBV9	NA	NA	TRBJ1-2	TGTGCCAGCAGCGTAGCCGCGGGTTCGACTAACTATGGCTACACCTTC	CASSVAAGSTNYGYTF
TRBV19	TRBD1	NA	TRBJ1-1	TGTGCCAGTAGTATGGACAGGGCGAACACTGAAGCTTTCTTT	CASSMDRANTEAFF
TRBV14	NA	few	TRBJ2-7	TGTGCCAGCAGCCAAGTTGTTAGCTACGAGCAGTACTTC	CASSQVVSYEQYF
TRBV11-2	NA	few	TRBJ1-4	TGTGCCAGCAGACCGCCCCCGGGAGTCGAAAAACTGTTTTTT	CASRPPPGVEKLFF
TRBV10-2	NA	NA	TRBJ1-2	TGCGCCAGCGGATCCGGGGCCAGGAGGGATGGCTACACCTTC	CASGSGARRDGYTF
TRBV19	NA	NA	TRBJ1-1	TGTGCCAGTACCCCCCAGGGGCTGGACACTGAAGCTTTCTTT	CASTPQGLDTEAFF
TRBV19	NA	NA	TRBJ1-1	TGTGCCAGTAGTATTGGTCAGATGAACACTGAAGCTTTCTTT	CASSIGQMNTEAFF
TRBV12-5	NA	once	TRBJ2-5	TGTGCTAGTGGCCCTGAAACCAGCCAAGAGACCCAGTACTTC	CASGPETSQETQYF
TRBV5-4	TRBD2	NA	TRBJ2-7	TGTGCCAGCAGCTTGAGAGCGGGGAATGGCGAGCAGTACTTC	CASSLRAGNGEQYF
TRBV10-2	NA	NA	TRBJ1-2	TGCGCCAGCCGAGGGAGCTACTATGGCTACACCTTC	CASRGSYYGYTF
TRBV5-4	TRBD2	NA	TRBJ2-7	TGTGCCAGCAGCTCGGGGGGTTCCTACGAGCAGTACTTC	CASSSGGSYEQYF
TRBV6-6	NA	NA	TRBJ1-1	TGTGCCAGCAGTTCCGTGGGGAGTGGAACTGAAGCTTTCTTT	CASSSVGSGTEAFF
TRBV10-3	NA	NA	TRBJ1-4	TGTGCCATCAGCCGGGGGTCCGCTAATGAAAAACTGTTTTTT	CAISRGSANEKLFF